This T cell receptor beta chain comes out of a study of siplizumab effects on memory and regulatory T cells. Points from the study as a whole: Alloreactive sequences that could be traced to unstimulated CD4+ memory cells showed a significant reduction under siplizumab.

Measured with immunoSEQ multiplex PCR; TCRdb has only the in-frame clones, and not every one. The sample has 45,000 to 60,000 clones, roughly 87% seen once. Notes on this clone: The antigen is undetermined.

The CDR3 is 15 amino acids. The germline V and J ends were trimmed by 1 base and 0 bases, with 9 bases remaining between them. Per the germline V gene, CDR1 is SEHNR and CDR2 is FQNEAQ (reference sequence). The chain has TRBV7-9 and TRBJ1-1, with TRBD1 as a possible D gene (6 bases). The sample was naive CD8+ T cells sorted from blood. The clonotype originates from a human donor in good health. The CDR3 DNA follows: TGTGCCAGCAGCTTAGACAGGGTTCTGAACACTGAAGCTTTCTTT. Translation: CASSLDRVLNTEAFF.